This T cell receptor (beta chain) was recovered during a study of patients and donors after allogeneic stem cell transplantation. CDR1 is PRHDT and CDR2 is FYEKMQ in the germline V gene (reference sequence). V lost 6 bases, J lost 1 base, and 12 bases lay in between. The CDR3 covers 14 residues. TCRdb processed the RT-PCR reads anew with MiXCR; each CDR3 protein has one entry. The sample lists approximately 430,000 distinct CDR3 sequences, approximately 16% seen once, with 6% to 8% in the top ten. The sequenced sample consisted of blood, either unsorted or a sorted T cell fraction (not recorded which). This sequence originates from a human donor who was either an allogeneic HSCT recipient or a stem cell or donor lymphocyte infusion donor (not recorded which). It is not recorded whose cells these are; they may come from a transplant donor. The chain combines TRBV13 with TRBJ1-1, with TRBD1 as a possible D gene (5 bases). DNA of the CDR3: TGTGCCAGCAGTTCCGGGACGGAGAACACTGAAGCTTTCTTT. It encodes CASSSGTENTEAFF.